The 5 T cell receptor beta chains reported below all come from one sample, sequenced in a study of blood T cell repertoires in COVID-19. Only in-frame clones appear in the TCRdb table, and some are missing; sequencing was by immunoSEQ multiplex PCR. The table includes approximately 50,000 clones, 86% detected once. The material sequenced was peripheral blood. These receptor sequences come from an elderly woman with acute or convalescent COVID-19.

This chain links TRBV6-5 with TRBJ1-1; TRBD1 is a possible D gene (6 bases). V was pared by 2 bases and J by 8 bases, with 12 bases between. Germline loops: CDR1 MNHEY, CDR2 SVGAGI. CDR3 length: 13 residues. In nucleotides, the CDR3 is TGTGCCAGCAGTTACCTGGGACAAGAGGAAGCTTTCTTT. This sequence encodes CASSYLGQEEAFF.

V usage is TRBV5-4 and J usage is TRBJ1-6; perhaps TRBD1 as D (6 bases). CDR1 and CDR2 (germline): SGHNT, YYREEE (reference sequence). V was cut by 4 bases and J by 7 bases, with 12 bases left in between. The CDR3 spans 14 residues. CDR3 DNA: TGTGCCAGCAGCACGGACAGACAGAATTCACCCCTCCACTTT. Amino acid sequence: CASSTDRQNSPLHF.

V and J are TRBV2 and TRBJ1-4; D is unresolved. Trimming cost V 4 bases and J 3 bases, with 12 bases left between them. The CDR3 length is 15 residues. Germline CDR1 and CDR2: SNHLY and FYNNEI. CDR3 residues: CASSVLRTPNEKLFF. The CDR3, as DNA: TGTGCCAGCAGTGTACTCAGGACTCCTAATGAAAAACTGTTTTTT.

Only one count was recorded for this clone. The chain couples TRBV3-1 (or the pseudogene TRBV3-2) to TRBJ2-2; TRBD2 is a possible D gene (6 bases). CDR3 size: 14 residues. Germline V gene sequence: CDR1 LGHDT, CDR2 YNNKEL (reference sequence). V lost 6 bases and J lost 6, with 14 bases in between. The CDR3, as DNA: TGTGCCAGCAGAACTAGGGAGCGGGCCGGGGAGCTGTTTTTT. Protein product: CASRTRERAGELFF.

The chain carries TRBV10-3 and TRBJ2-3; tentatively, D is TRBD1 (6 bases). Germline V lookup: CDR1 ENHRY, CDR2 SYGVKD. The V end lost 7 bases, the J end lost 1 base, and 12 bases lay between the germline ends. The CDR3 length is 14 residues. In DNA, the CDR3 is TGTGCCATCAAAGTGGGGGCACGCACAGATACGCAGTATTTT. This codes for CAIKVGARTDTQYF.